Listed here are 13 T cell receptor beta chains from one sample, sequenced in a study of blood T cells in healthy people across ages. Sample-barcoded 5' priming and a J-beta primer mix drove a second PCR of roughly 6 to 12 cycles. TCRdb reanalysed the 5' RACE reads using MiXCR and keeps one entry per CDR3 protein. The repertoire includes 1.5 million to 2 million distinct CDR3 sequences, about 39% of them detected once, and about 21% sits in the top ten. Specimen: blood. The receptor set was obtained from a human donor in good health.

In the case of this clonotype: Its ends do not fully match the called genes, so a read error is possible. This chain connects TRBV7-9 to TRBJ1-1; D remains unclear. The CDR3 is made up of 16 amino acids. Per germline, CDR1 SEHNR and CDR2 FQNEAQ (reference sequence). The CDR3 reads CASSFLTQSTDREAFF. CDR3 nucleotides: TGTGCTAGCAGCTTTCTTACTCAATCAACGGACCGAGAAGCTTTCTTT.

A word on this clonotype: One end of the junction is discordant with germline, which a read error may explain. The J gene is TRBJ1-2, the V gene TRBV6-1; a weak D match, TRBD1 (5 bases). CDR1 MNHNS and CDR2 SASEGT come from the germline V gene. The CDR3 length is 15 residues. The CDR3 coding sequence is TGCGCCAGCCGGAACTATGTTGGGGGTAACTATGGCTACACCTTC. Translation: CASRNYVGGNYGYTF.

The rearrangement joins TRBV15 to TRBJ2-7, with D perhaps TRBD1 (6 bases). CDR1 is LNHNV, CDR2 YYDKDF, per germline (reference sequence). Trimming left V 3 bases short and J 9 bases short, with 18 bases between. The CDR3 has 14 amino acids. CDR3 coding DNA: TGTGCCACCAGCAGGGGGGTAGGGGGAAACGGGCAGTACTTC. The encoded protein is CATSRGVGGNGQYF.

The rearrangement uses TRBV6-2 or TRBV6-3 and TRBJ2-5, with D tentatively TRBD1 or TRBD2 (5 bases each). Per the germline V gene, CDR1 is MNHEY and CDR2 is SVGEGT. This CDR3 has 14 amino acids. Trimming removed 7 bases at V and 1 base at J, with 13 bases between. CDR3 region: CASTGMGVQETQYF. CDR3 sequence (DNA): TGTGCCAGCACCGGGATGGGGGTCCAAGAGACCCAGTACTTC.

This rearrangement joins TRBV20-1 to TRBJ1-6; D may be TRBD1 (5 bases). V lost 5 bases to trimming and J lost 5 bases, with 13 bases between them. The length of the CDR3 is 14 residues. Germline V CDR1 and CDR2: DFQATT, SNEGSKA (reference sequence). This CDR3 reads CSASRGMNNSPLHF. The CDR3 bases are TGCAGTGCTTCCCGGGGGATGAATAATTCACCCCTCCACTTT.

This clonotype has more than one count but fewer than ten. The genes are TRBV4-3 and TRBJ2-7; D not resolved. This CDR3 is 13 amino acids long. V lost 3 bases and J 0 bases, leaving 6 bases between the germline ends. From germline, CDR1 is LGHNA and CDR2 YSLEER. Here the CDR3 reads CASSQWVSYEQYF. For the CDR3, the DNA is TGCGCCAGCAGCCAGTGGGTCTCCTACGAGCAGTACTTC.

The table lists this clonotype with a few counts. This CDR3 reads CASSTPRDRYDYGYTF. CDR3 DNA sequence: TGTGCCAGCAGTACCCCCCGGGACAGATATGACTATGGCTACACCTTC. The J gene is TRBJ1-2, the V gene TRBV2; 7 bases map to TRBD1. In germline, CDR1 is SNHLY, CDR2 FYNNEI. The CDR3 loop spans 16 amino acids. Trimming removed 5 bases from V and 3 bases from J; junction bases left unmatched: 12.

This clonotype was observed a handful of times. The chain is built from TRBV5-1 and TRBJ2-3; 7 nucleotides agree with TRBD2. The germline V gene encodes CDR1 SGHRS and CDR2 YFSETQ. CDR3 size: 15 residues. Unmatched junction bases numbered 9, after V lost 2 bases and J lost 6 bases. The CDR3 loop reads CASSFVGLGSDTQYF. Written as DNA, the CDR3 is TGCGCCAGCAGCTTCGTCGGACTAGGATCCGATACGCAGTATTTT.

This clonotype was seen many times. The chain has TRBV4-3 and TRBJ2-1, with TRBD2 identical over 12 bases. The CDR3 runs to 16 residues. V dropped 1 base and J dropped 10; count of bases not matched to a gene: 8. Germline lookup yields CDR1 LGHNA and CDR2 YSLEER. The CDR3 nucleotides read TGCGCCAGCAGCCAAGGTGCCCTAGCGGGGGGGCCGGAGCAGTTCTTC. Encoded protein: CASSQGALAGGPEQFF.

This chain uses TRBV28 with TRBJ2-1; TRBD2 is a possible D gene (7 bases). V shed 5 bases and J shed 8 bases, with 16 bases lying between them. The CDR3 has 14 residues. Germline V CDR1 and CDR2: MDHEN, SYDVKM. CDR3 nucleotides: TGTGCCAGCAGTAACCTAGGGGGGGGAGATGAGCAGTTCTTC. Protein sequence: CASSNLGGGDEQFF.

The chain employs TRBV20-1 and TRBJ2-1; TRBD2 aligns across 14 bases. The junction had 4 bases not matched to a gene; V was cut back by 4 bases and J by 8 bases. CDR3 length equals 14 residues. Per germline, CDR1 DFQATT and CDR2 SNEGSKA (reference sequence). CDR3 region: CSAMTSGGVDEQFF. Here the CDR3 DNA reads TGCAGTGCTATGACTAGCGGGGGGGTGGATGAGCAGTTCTTC.

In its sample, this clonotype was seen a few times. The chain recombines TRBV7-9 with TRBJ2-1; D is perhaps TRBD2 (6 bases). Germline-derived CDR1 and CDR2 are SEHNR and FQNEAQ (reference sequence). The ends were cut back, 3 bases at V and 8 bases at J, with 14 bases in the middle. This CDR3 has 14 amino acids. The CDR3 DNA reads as TGTGCCAGCAGCTTTACAGGCTGGGAGGATGAGCAGTTCTTC. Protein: CASSFTGWEDEQFF.

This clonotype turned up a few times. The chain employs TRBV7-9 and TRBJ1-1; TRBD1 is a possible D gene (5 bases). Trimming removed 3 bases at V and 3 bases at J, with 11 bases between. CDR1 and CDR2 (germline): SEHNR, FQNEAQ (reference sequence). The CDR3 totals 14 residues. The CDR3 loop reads CASSFFGAHTEAFF. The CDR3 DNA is TGTGCCAGCAGCTTCTTCGGGGCCCACACTGAAGCTTTCTTT.